This T cell receptor beta chain derives from a study of shared clonotypes between healthy human individuals. Splitting the CD4+ cells yielded a CD45RA+ naive subset and a CD45RA-negative memory subset. As concerns this clone: Antigen unknown.

The germline V gene has CDR1 SGHAT and CDR2 FQNNGV. Trimming cost V 4 bases and J 12 bases; bases outside gene matches: 11. The CDR3 has 14 residues. Study conclusions and caveats: It was the few donors that limited the genetic and exposure-history diversity represented.

Per the original methods: There were no quality scores in the junction-only immunoSEQ sequences, so filtering differed. Data came from immunoSEQ multiplex PCR; TCRdb stores just in-frame clones and leaves some out. V and J calls and clone size come straight from that table; D and trimming were deduced from the DNA. The profile covers approximately 2.4 million clones, with around 95% appearing a single time and roughly 0.13% taken by the ten largest. The specimen was naive CD4+ T cells sorted from blood. The subset was: CD45RA+ positively selected. This receptor was identified in a man between 18 and 29 years old in good health. The chain employs TRBV11-2 and TRBJ1-1, with 10 positions matching TRBD1. The CDR3 DNA sequence: TGTGCCAGCAGCTCCCCGGGACAGGGGTTGATAACTTTCTTT. Its protein is CASSSPGQGLITFF.